This record concerns one T cell receptor beta chain sequence. Antigen specificity is unknown. This record comes from a study of cytomegalovirus exposure and HLA in healthy donors. Study-level points and caveats: As a later analysis revealed, most CMV-associated TCR beta chains appeared HLA-restricted. The authors later linked a missense DCLRE1C variant to TCR beta V- and J-gene trimming.

PCR used 60 Vbeta primers and 13 Jbeta primers. Generated by immunoSEQ multiplex PCR, the TCRdb table keeps only in-frame clones and is missing some. This table has roughly 98,000 clones, roughly 80% appearing once. Unmatched junction bases numbered 4, after V lost 5 bases and J lost 5 bases. Germline lookup yields CDR1 SGHNT and CDR2 YENEEA. The CDR3 consists of 15 residues. Sequenced sample: PBMCs. The gene calls are TRBV11-3 and TRBJ2-1, with 12 bases matching TRBD2. The sequence was collected from a middle-aged man in good health and CMV-seronegative. For the CDR3, the DNA is TGTGCCAGCAGCCCCAGACTAGCGGGGGACAATGAGCAGTTCTTC. Encoded protein: CASSPRLAGDNEQFF.